These T cell receptor beta chains were read from a single sample in a study of metastatic and nonmetastatic thyroid tumors. With MiXCR, TCRdb reprocessed the PCR reads. The sample consists of 65,000 to 70,000 clones, around 14% of them appearing once. The sequenced sample consisted of blood. The receptors shown here come from a male donor with papillary thyroid cancer or a benign thyroid nodule (not recorded which). Some clones in this sample may be carry-over from other donors' samples. Both conserved end residues are part of each CDR3. D genes are given only for firm matches. Size is stated for part of the rows, as once, few or many counts, or as a class when the clone is expanded.

cdr3_aa cdr3_nt d_call clone_size j_call v_call
CASSRAATDFGTQYF TGTGCCAGCAGTAGGGCAGCTACCGACTTCGGTACGCAGTATTTT . . TRBJ2-3 TRBV9
CASSLGSGHYAEAFF TGTGCCAGCAGCTTAGGATCTGGACATTACGCAGAGGCTTTCTTT . many TRBJ1-1 TRBV13
CASRGLAVKETQYF TGTGCCAGCAGGGGACTAGCGGTCAAAGAGACGCAGTACTTC TRBD2 . TRBJ2-5 TRBV6-1
CASSSQIPDTQYF TGTGCCAGCAGTTCTCAAATCCCAGATACGCAGTATTTT . . TRBJ2-3 TRBV5-4
CASSLVVRRKYNEQFF TGTGCCAGCAGTTTGGTGGTTCGCCGGAAGTACAATGAGCAGTTCTTC . many TRBJ2-1 TRBV6-2/TRBV6-3
CASSEAMGEINYGYTF TGTGCCAGCAGTGAAGCGATGGGTGAAATTAACTATGGCTACACCTTC . many TRBJ1-2 TRBV2
CAWGFGGSSGSVETQCF TGTGCCTGGGGATTCGGGGGTTCTAGCGGGAGTGTAGAAACGCAGTGCTTT TRBD2 . TRBJ2-3 TRBV30
CASSRGQGYNEQFF TGTGCCAGCAGTCGCGGGCAGGGGTACAATGAGCAGTTCTTC . few TRBJ2-1 TRBV6-1
CASSYSGGTEAFF TGTGCCAGCAGCTATTCAGGGGGCACTGAAGCTTTCTTT TRBD1 many TRBJ1-1 TRBV7-3
CATSDLPAGGELFF TGTGCCACCAGTGATTTGCCAGCAGGCGGGGAGCTGTTTTTT . many TRBJ2-2 TRBV24-1
CASSERRGNQPQHF TGTGCCAGCAGTGAAAGGCGTGGCAATCAGCCCCAGCATTTT . . TRBJ1-5 TRBV2
CASSSERSGYTQHF TGTGCCAGCAGTTCCGAAAGGAGCGGATATACGCAGCATTTT . . TRBJ1-5 TRBV28
CASSFQGVRRSNQPQHF TGTGCCAGCAGCTTCCAGGGGGTGCGGAGGAGCAATCAGCCCCAGCATTTT TRBD1 many TRBJ1-5 TRBV5-4
CASREGTGGPFSHGYTF TGTGCCAGCAGGGAAGGGACAGGGGGCCCTTTTTCGCATGGCTACACATTC TRBD1 . TRBJ1-2 TRBV6-1
CASSFWGANTEAFF TGTGCCAGCAGTTTTTGGGGGGCGAACACTGAAGCTTTCTTT . many TRBJ1-1 TRBV12-3/TRBV12-4
CASSQDYRVTRGYTF TGTGCCAGCAGCCAAGATTATAGGGTGACTCGGGGCTACACCTTC . many TRBJ1-2 TRBV3-1
CASRRTGNGYTF TGTGCCAGCAGGAGGACAGGGAACGGCTACACCTTC TRBD1 many TRBJ1-2 TRBV2
CASSESTGGQEGYTF TGTGCCAGCAGTGAGTCGACGGGGGGGCAGGAAGGCTACACCTTC . many TRBJ1-2 TRBV25-1
CASSPRQGRETQYF TGTGCCAGCTCACCTAGACAGGGGCGAGAGACCCAGTACTTC TRBD1 many TRBJ2-5 TRBV18
CASSQWQTYSNQPQHF TGCGCCAGCAGCCAATGGCAGACATATAGCAATCAGCCCCAGCATTTT . many TRBJ1-5 TRBV4-1
CASSPRTSGGQETQYF TGTGCCAGCAGCCCTCGGACTAGCGGGGGCCAAGAGACCCAGTACTTC TRBD2 many TRBJ2-5 TRBV3-1
CASSSPNNEQFF TGTGCCAGCAGTTCTCCCAACAATGAGCAGTTCTTC . many TRBJ2-1 TRBV27
CASSPGSNQPQHF TGTGCCAGCAGTCCAGGGAGCAATCAGCCCCAGCATTTT . many TRBJ1-5 TRBV27
CASSWAGELFF TGTGCCAGCAGCTGGGCCGGGGAGCTGTTTTTT . many TRBJ2-2 TRBV7-2
CASSSGTGGQETQYF TGTGCTAGCAGCTCAGGTACAGGGGGCCAGGAGACCCAGTACTTC TRBD1 many TRBJ2-5 TRBV7-7
CASSDRGLTDEKLFF TGTGCCAGCAGTGACAGGGGACTAACAGACGAAAAACTGTTTTTT . many TRBJ1-4 TRBV25-1
CASSPRQESTGELFF TGTGCCAGCTCACCCCGACAGGAGTCCACCGGGGAGCTGTTTTTT . many TRBJ2-2 TRBV18
CATLTGPNSNQPQHF TGTGCCACGCTGACAGGGCCTAATAGCAATCAGCCCCAGCATTTT TRBD1 many TRBJ1-5 TRBV28
CSARDLGGNTGELFF TGCAGTGCTAGAGATCTTGGCGGTAATACCGGGGAGCTGTTTTTT . many TRBJ2-2 TRBV20-1
CASSIELAGGNEQFF TGTGCCAGTAGTATAGAACTAGCGGGAGGGAATGAGCAGTTCTTC TRBD2 many TRBJ2-1 TRBV19
CATSRTERETQYF TGTGCCACCAGCAGAACGGAACGAGAGACCCAGTACTTC . many TRBJ2-5 TRBV15
CASSPTGGNSPLHF TGTGCCAGCAGTCCTACAGGGGGTAATTCACCCCTCCACTTT TRBD1 many TRBJ1-6 TRBV28
CAWSVTGGGNTIYF TGTGCCTGGAGTGTAACTGGGGGTGGAAACACCATATATTTT . many TRBJ1-3 TRBV30
CASSEKGEDTQYF TGTGCCAGCAGTGAAAAAGGGGAAGATACGCAGTATTTT . many TRBJ2-3 TRBV6-4
CASSYPGGNNYGYTF TGTGCCAGCAGTTACCCAGGGGGGAATAACTATGGCTACACCTTC TRBD1 . TRBJ1-2 TRBV12-3/TRBV12-4
CASSLESIGSYEQYF TGCGCCAGCAGCCTCGAATCAATTGGTTCCTACGAGCAGTACTTC . many TRBJ2-7 TRBV5-1